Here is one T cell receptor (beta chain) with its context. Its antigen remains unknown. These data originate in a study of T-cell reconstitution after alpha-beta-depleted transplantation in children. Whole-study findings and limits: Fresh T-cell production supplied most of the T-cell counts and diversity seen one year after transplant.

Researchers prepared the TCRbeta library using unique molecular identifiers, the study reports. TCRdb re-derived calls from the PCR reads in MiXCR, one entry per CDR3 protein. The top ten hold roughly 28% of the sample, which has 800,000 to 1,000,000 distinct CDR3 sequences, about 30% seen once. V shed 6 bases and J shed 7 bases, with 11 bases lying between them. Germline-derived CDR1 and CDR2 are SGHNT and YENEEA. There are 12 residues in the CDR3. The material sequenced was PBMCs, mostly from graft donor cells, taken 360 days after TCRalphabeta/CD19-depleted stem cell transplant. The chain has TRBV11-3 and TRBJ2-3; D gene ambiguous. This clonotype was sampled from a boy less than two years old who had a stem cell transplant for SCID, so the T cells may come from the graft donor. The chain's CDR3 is CASSEDGYTQYF. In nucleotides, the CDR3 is TGTGCCAGCAGTGAGGACGGCTATACGCAGTATTTT.